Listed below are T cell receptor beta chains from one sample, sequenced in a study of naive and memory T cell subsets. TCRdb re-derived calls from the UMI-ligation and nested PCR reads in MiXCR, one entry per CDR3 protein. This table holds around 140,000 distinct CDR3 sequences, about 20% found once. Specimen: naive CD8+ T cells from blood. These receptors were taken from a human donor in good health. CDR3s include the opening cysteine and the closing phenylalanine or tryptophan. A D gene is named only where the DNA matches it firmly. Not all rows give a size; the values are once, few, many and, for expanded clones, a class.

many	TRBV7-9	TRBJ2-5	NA	TGTGCCAGCAGCTTAGCGGTGGAGACCCAGTACTTC	CASSLAVETQYF
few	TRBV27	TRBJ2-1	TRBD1	TGTGCCAGCAGAAACTACGTGGACAGGGAAGGCGGGAATGAGCAGTTCTTC	CASRNYVDREGGNEQFF
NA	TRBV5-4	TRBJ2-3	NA	TGTGCCAGCACCACGCCGGGACTCCGAAATCCCACAGATACGCAGTATTTT	CASTTPGLRNPTDTQYF
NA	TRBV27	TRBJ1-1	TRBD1	TGTGCCAGCAGTTTACGGACAGGGTCGGTGACTGAAGCTTTCTTT	CASSLRTGSVTEAFF
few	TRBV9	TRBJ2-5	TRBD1	TGTGCCAGCAGCGGGGAAGGGACAGCCCAAGAGACCCAGTACTTC	CASSGEGTAQETQYF
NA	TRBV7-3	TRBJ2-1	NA	TGTGCCAGCAGCTTGGCGGACCGACCTTCTTACAATGAGCAGTTCTTC	CASSLADRPSYNEQFF
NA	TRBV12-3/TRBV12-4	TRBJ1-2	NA	TGTGCCAGCGGGGACACCTTAGCCTATGGCTACACCTTC	CASGDTLAYGYTF
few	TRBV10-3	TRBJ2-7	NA	TGTGCCATCAGTGACGGTTCCTACGAGCAGTACTTC	CAISDGSYEQYF
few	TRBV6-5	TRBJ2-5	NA	TGTGCCAGCAGTTGGAGGGAGACCCAGTACTTC	CASSWRETQYF
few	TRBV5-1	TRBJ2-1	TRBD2	TGCGCCAGCAGCCCCCCCGGGACTAGCGTAGTCAATGAGCAGTTCTTC	CASSPPGTSVVNEQFF
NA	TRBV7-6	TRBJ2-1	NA	TGTGCCAGCAGCTTACGCGACACAAACAATGAGCAGTTCTTC	CASSLRDTNNEQFF
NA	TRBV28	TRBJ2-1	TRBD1	TGTGCCAGCAGTAAGCACCTCCGGGACAGGGCTGTGGATGAGCAGTTCTTC	CASSKHLRDRAVDEQFF
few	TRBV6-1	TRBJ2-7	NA	TGTGCCAGCAGTGAAAGCTTCTCAGGGTACGAGCAGTACTTC	CASSESFSGYEQYF
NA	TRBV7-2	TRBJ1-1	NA	TGTGCCAGCAGCTCCCCGTCGGGGGGCACTGAAGCTTTCTTT	CASSSPSGGTEAFF
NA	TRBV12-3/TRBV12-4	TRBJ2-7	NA	TGTGCCAGTGGGTACCCCTACGAGCAGTACTTC	CASGYPYEQYF
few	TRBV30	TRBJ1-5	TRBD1	TGTGCCTGGAATGGACAGGGGAGCGATCTGCATTTT	CAWNGQGSDLHF